These 26 T cell receptor beta chains originate from one sample sequenced in a study of OX40 agonist ivuxolimab in advanced cancers. Clones were read by immunoSEQ multiplex PCR, and TCRdb kept only the in-frame ones, dropping some. The table includes some 11,000 clones, around 70% detected once. The specimen was CD4+ or CD8+ T cells sorted from blood, collected in a trial of the OX40 agonist ivuxolimab. The receptors were gathered from an adult with an advanced solid tumor such as melanoma, head and neck, liver or kidney cancer.

The chain has TRBV29-1 and TRBJ2-7; perhaps TRBD2 as D (7 bases). Germline-derived CDR1 and CDR2 are SQVTM and ANQGSEA. The length of the CDR3 is 11 residues. The CDR3 spells CSAEGGAEQYF. In nucleotides, the CDR3 is TGCAGTGCTGAAGGGGGGGCCGAGCAGTACTTC.

The chain uses TRBV5-4 and TRBJ2-3, with 8 bases that match TRBD1. With V trimmed by 2 bases and J by 4 bases, 3 bases remained unmatched. CDR1 SGHNT and CDR2 YYREEE come from the germline V gene (reference sequence). The CDR3 consists of 14 residues. CDR3 sequence: CASSLGQGPDTQYF. The CDR3 bases are TGTGCCAGCAGCTTAGGACAGGGCCCAGATACGCAGTATTTT.

The gene calls are TRBV6-1 and TRBJ2-3; 7 nucleotides align to TRBD1. V was pared by 7 bases and J by 5 bases, with 6 bases of the junction left unmatched. The germline V gene encodes CDR1 MNHNS and CDR2 SASEGT. The CDR3 consists of 13 residues. This chain's CDR3 is CASKTGPVDTQYF. In DNA, the CDR3 is TGTGCCAGCAAGACAGGGCCGGTAGATACGCAGTATTTT.

The chain has TRBV5-6 and TRBJ2-3, with D perhaps given as TRBD1 or TRBD2 (5 bases each). Germline V gives CDR1 SGHDT, CDR2 YYEEEE. The CDR3 covers 14 residues. Trimming removed 7 bases from V and 9 bases from J, with 21 bases in between. CDR3 region: CASGLGDGPWTQYF. The CDR3 DNA sequence: TGTGCCAGCGGCCTGGGGGACGGGCCGTGGACGCAGTATTTT.

In its sample, this clone is medium-sized (0.01 to 0.1%). The chain is built from TRBV6-4 and TRBJ2-3, with D uncertain. The germline V and J ends were trimmed by 2 bases and 0 bases, with 3 bases remaining between them. Germline V gene lookup returns CDR1 MRHNA and CDR2 SNTAGT. This CDR3 has 13 residues. CDR3 region: CASSDGSTDTQYF. The CDR3, as DNA: TGTGCCAGCAGTGACGGGAGCACAGATACGCAGTATTTT.

The chain employs TRBV7-6 and TRBJ2-1; 7 nucleotides match TRBD2. The V gene end was trimmed by 1 base and the J gene end by 7 bases; junction bases not matched to a gene: 7. CDR1 SGHVS and CDR2 FNYEAQ come from the germline V gene. This CDR3 region has 15 residues. This CDR3 is CASSLGDYPANEQFF. CDR3 DNA: TGTGCCAGCAGCTTAGGGGACTACCCCGCGAATGAGCAGTTCTTC.

By its share, this clone is medium-sized. This chain joins TRBV29-1 and TRBJ1-2; TRBD1 is a possible D gene (6 bases). The CDR3 is 14 amino acids. CDR1 and CDR2 (germline): SQVTM, ANQGSEA. Trimming removed 7 bases from V and 6 bases from J, with 21 bases in between. CDR3 sequence reads: CSAADERGLDGYTF. The CDR3 DNA follows: TGCAGCGCGGCCGACGAACGGGGGCTGGATGGCTACACCTTC.

This clone occurred a few times. The V gene is TRBV28, the J gene TRBJ2-7; D is unresolved. The CDR3 runs 14 residues. Trimming pared 7 bases from V and 0 bases from J, leaving 13 bases between. CDR1 is MDHEN and CDR2 is SYDVKM in the germline V gene. In DNA, the CDR3 is TGTGCCAGCACCAAAAGTGGGGACTCCTACGAGCAGTACTTC. Its translation: CASTKSGDSYEQYF.

The rearrangement uses TRBV11-2 and TRBJ2-1; D possibly matches TRBD1 or TRBD2 (5 bases each). Germline CDR1 is SGHAT and CDR2 is FQNNGV. Trimming took off 1 base at V and 6 bases at J, with 16 bases between the two ends. The CDR3 is made up of 16 amino acids. CDR3 sequence reads: CASSLGSGTLVNEQFF. In DNA, the CDR3 is TGTGCCAGCAGCTTAGGGTCCGGGACCTTAGTCAATGAGCAGTTCTTC.

CDR3 protein: CASSLWAAYEQYF. The CDR3 DNA follows: TGTGCCAGCAGCTTATGGGCAGCCTACGAGCAGTACTTC. The chain links TRBV7-9 to TRBJ2-7; D unclear. Germline V lookup: CDR1 SEHNR, CDR2 FQNEAQ (reference sequence). The CDR3 runs to 13 residues. Trimming took 2 bases from V and 2 from J, leaving 7 bases between them.

The gene calls are TRBV29-1 and TRBJ1-2; D not certain. The CDR3 runs to 12 residues. Germline values: CDR1 SQVTM, CDR2 ANQGSEA. Trimming pared 0 bases from V and 3 bases from J, leaving 5 bases between. The CDR3 sequence is CSVEDLHYGYTF. CDR3 bases: TGCAGCGTTGAAGATCTCCACTATGGCTACACCTTC. Supplemented by reference TRBV29-1 and TRBJ1-2, the full variable domain reads SAVISQKPSRDICQRGTSLTIQCQVDSQVTMMFWYRQQPGQSLTLIATANQGSEATYESGFVIDKFPISRPNLTFSTLTVSNMSPEDSSIYLCSVEDLHYGYTFGSGTRLTVV.

On this clone itself: Different DNA sequences within this sample yield the same CDR3. The chain uses TRBV6-1 and TRBJ2-1; TRBD2 matches at 10 bases. Germline V CDR1 and CDR2: MNHNS, SASEGT. Trimming took 2 bases from V and 3 from J; bases not matched to a gene: 1. The CDR3 loop spans 15 amino acids. The CDR3 bases are TGTGCCAGCAGTGAACTAGCGGGAGACTACAATGAGCAGTTCTTC. Translation: CASSELAGDYNEQFF.

The chain uses TRBV7-3 and TRBJ2-3; TRBD2 is a possible D gene (6 bases). Between the trimmed V and J ends, which lost 2 bases and 2 bases, there was a span of 14 bases. The CDR3 spans 16 residues. CDR1 is SGHTA, CDR2 FQGTGA, per germline. The CDR3 sequence is CASSLAAGPLTDTQYF. The CDR3 region has the DNA TGTGCCAGCAGCTTAGCGGCGGGGCCACTCACAGATACGCAGTATTTT. Full variable domain (rest looked up from reference TRBV7-3 and TRBJ2-3): GAGVSQTPSNKVTEKGKYVELRCDPISGHTALYWYRQSLGQGPEFLIYFQGTGAADDSGLPNDRFFAVRPEGSVSTLKIQRTERGDSAVYLCASSLAAGPLTDTQYFGPGTRLTVL.

This clone has a count of ten or more. The V and J genes are TRBV7-3 and TRBJ2-2; D is uncertain. The CDR3 sequence is 16 residues long. Germline V CDR1 and CDR2: SGHTA, FQGTGA. Deletions cut 5 bases from V and 1 base from J, with 14 bases between. The DNA of the CDR3 is TGTGCCAGCAGCCCCAGGTCCCTCGGGAACACCGGGGAGCTGTTTTTT. It specifies CASSPRSLGNTGELFF.

CDR3: CASSFDPGTGIYGYTF. DNA for the CDR3: TGTGCCAGCAGTTTCGACCCCGGCACAGGGATCTATGGCTACACCTTC. V is TRBV27 and J is TRBJ1-2; maybe TRBD1 (6 bases). V lost 3 bases to trimming and J lost 4 bases, with 18 bases between them. This CDR3 is 16 amino acids long. Germline values: CDR1 MNHEY, CDR2 SMNVEV (reference sequence).

This clone has just a few counts. The chain's CDR3 is CASSQDFGDTQYF. CDR3 bases: TGTGCCAGCAGCCAAGATTTCGGAGATACGCAGTATTTT. This chain uses TRBV14 with TRBJ2-3; D gene unclear. V was pared by 0 bases and J by 5 bases, with 6 bases between. The CDR3 loop spans 13 amino acids. CDR1 is SGHDN, CDR2 FVKESK, per germline.

The chain has TRBV5-4 and TRBJ2-1, with 7 bases matching TRBD1. This CDR3 region has 17 residues. The germline V gene encodes CDR1 SGHNT and CDR2 YYREEE (reference sequence). V dropped 3 bases and J dropped 7; count of bases not matched to a gene: 16. Here the CDR3 reads CASSSKFRGSSHNEQFF. DNA of the CDR3: TGTGCCAGCAGCTCCAAATTCAGGGGGTCCTCTCATAATGAGCAGTTCTTC.

This clone came up once. The chain employs TRBV11-2 and TRBJ2-1, with TRBD2 identical over 7 bases. The germline V gene has CDR1 SGHAT and CDR2 FQNNGV. The length of the CDR3 is 14 residues. The V gene end was trimmed by 5 bases and the J gene end by 3 bases; junction bases not matched to a gene: 4. CDR3: CASSLPSGYNEQFF. For the CDR3, the DNA is TGTGCCAGCAGCCTCCCTAGCGGCTACAATGAGCAGTTCTTC.

This clone was seen a single time. The CDR3 loop is CASSKEQGRISSGNTIYF. The CDR3 bases are TGTGCCAGCAGCAAAGAGCAAGGCAGGATAAGCTCTGGAAACACCATATATTTT. The rearrangement joins TRBV21-1 to TRBJ1-3; the DNA was not used to check the table's D call, TRBD1. TRBV21-1 corresponds to a pseudogene. CDR3 length: 18 residues.

The rearrangement links TRBV11-2 to TRBJ2-5; D is undetermined. The J call may be mistaken, given a closer DNA end match to TRBJ2-7. The germline V gene has CDR1 SGHAT and CDR2 FQNNGV. There are 13 residues in the CDR3. DNA of the CDR3: TGTGCCAGCAGCCCTTACGGGCGCTACGAGCAGTACTTC. Its protein is CASSPYGRYEQYF.

This clone was picked up one time. The V call is TRBV6-5, the J call TRBJ2-7, with D hard to call. Germline V lookup: CDR1 MNHEY, CDR2 SVGAGI. V was shortened by 6 bases and J by 3 bases, with 6 bases between the two germline ends. The CDR3 has 11 residues. CDR3 in amino acids: CASSRLYEQYF. CDR3 DNA sequence: TGTGCCAGCAGCCGCCTCTACGAGCAGTACTTC.

V usage is TRBV27 and J usage is TRBJ2-3, with a possible D match to TRBD1 (6 bases). The CDR3 contains 14 residues. V was pared by 3 bases and J by 4 bases, with 11 bases between. The germline gives CDR1 MNHEY, CDR2 SMNVEV (reference sequence). This chain's CDR3 is CASSFSQGPDTQYF. CDR3 DNA: TGTGCCAGCAGTTTCTCACAGGGCCCAGATACGCAGTATTTT.

The chain carries TRBV19 and TRBJ2-1, with D tentatively TRBD1 (6 bases). The CDR3 has 13 amino acids. The germline V and J ends were trimmed by 5 bases and 6 bases, with 11 bases remaining between them. Germline CDR1 reads LNHDA; CDR2 reads SQIVND (reference sequence). The CDR3, as DNA: TGTGCCAGTAGTCGGGGACAAGGCAATGAGCAGTTCTTC. It encodes CASSRGQGNEQFF. The variable domain in full, completed from reference TRBV19 and TRBJ2-1, reads DGGITQSPKYLFRKEGQNVTLSCEQNLNHDAMYWYRQDPGQGLRLIYYSQIVNDFQKGDIAEGYSVSREKKESFPLTVTSAQKNPTAFYLCASSRGQGNEQFFGPGTRLTVL.

The V and J genes are TRBV9 and TRBJ2-7; D may be TRBD1 (5 bases). CDR3 length: 12 amino acids. In germline, CDR1 is SGDLS, CDR2 YYNGEE. V was clipped by 4 bases and J by 6 bases, with 11 bases between them. CDR3 residues: CASSSGSPEQYF. The DNA of the CDR3 is TGTGCCAGCAGCTCAGGGTCCCCCGAGCAGTACTTC.

There are a few counts of this clone. J is TRBJ2-7 and V is TRBV28; D is ambiguous. The germline CDR1 and CDR2 sequences are MDHEN and SYDVKM. V was pared by 0 bases and J by 7 bases, with 7 bases between. The CDR3 runs 12 residues. CDR3 protein: CASSLWESEQYF. The CDR3 region has the DNA TGTGCCAGCAGTTTATGGGAGTCGGAGCAGTACTTC.

The chain carries TRBV29-1 and TRBJ2-7; D possibly uses TRBD1 or TRBD2 (6 bases each). This CDR3 comprises 14 residues. Germline CDR1 and CDR2: SQVTM and ANQGSEA. V lost 6 bases, J lost 2 bases, and 17 bases lay in between. CDR3 in amino acids: CSVLTGRKAYEQYF. As DNA, the CDR3 is TGCAGCGTCCTAACAGGGAGGAAAGCCTACGAGCAGTACTTC.